This T cell receptor beta chain was identified in a study of shared clonotypes between healthy human individuals. Study-wide results and caveats: Few donors limited the genetic and exposure-history diversity represented. About 5% was the fraction of naive CD4 clonotypes found shared across several donors.

This clone has more than one count but fewer than ten. Its cognate antigen is unknown. CDR3 size: 12 residues. The germline V gene has CDR1 ENHRY and CDR2 SYGVKD. The V and J ends lost 1 base and 8 bases respectively, with 8 bases between them. Sequenced by immunoSEQ multiplex PCR; TCRdb stores in-frame clones only, minus some. The table lists 950,000 to 1,100,000 clones, more than 65% of them singletons. This clonotype was sampled from a man in his late teens or twenties in good health. The rearrangement joins TRBV10-3 to TRBJ1-2; no definite D call. Sequencing used memory CD4+ T cells sorted from blood. The subset: CD45RA-negative fraction. The CDR3 DNA is TGTGCCATCAGTGAGTTCGCGACGGGCTACACCTTC. Translation: CAISEFATGYTF.